This T cell receptor (beta chain) was found in a study of T cell repertoires in cytomegalovirus infection. Study results and limitations: Totalled public TCR beta family frequency picked out people who carried CMV plus the relevant HLA.

This clonotype occurred once. The target antigen is unknown. From the reads, TCRdb called clonotypes with MiXCR, one entry per CDR3 protein. The sample lists around 540,000 distinct CDR3 sequences; 30% to 40% were seen once. This CDR3 spans 15 amino acids. V lost 2 bases and J lost 5, with 15 bases in between. Per germline, CDR1 SQVTM and CDR2 ANQGSEA. This TCR was sampled from a human donor in good health (CMV status not recorded). Some clones in this sample may be carry-over from other donors' samples. This chain connects TRBV29-1 to TRBJ2-2, with a possible D match to TRBD1 (7 bases). Sequenced here: cultured PBMCs, sampled from culture after CMV antigen stimulation. The CDR3 sequence is CSVERGQGGTGELFF. The DNA of the CDR3 is TGCAGCGTTGAACGGGGGCAGGGGGGAACCGGGGAGCTGTTTTTT.